This TCR beta chain was observed in a study of blood T cell repertoires in COVID-19. Study context: Sites across the United States, Italy and Spain contributed samples from acute and convalescent COVID-19. Sample material is recorded as cDNA or gDNA derived from T cells, B-cell-depleted T cells, or PBMCs.

Study processing details: Nucleated cell counts were estimated from reference gene primer amplification. The repertoire was sequenced with immunoSEQ multiplex PCR; TCRdb's copy has only in-frame clones and lacks some. V and J calls and clone size are copied from that table; D and trimming were computed from the DNA. The table shows 150,000 to 200,000 clones, with about 80% occurring only once. Germline V lookup: CDR1 LNHDA, CDR2 SQIVND (reference sequence). CDR3 length: 15 residues. J gave up 7 bases and V 1 base, and 6 bases lay outside the gene matches. The sequenced sample was peripheral blood. The source of this sequence is a human donor with acute or convalescent COVID-19. The donor label of this sample is uncertain. The gene calls are TRBV19 and TRBJ1-5, with 8 positions matching TRBD1. The CDR3 nucleotides are TGTGCCAGTAGTATAGGGTGGCAGGGGGCCCAGCCCCAGCATTTT. It is translated as CASSIGWQGAQPQHF.